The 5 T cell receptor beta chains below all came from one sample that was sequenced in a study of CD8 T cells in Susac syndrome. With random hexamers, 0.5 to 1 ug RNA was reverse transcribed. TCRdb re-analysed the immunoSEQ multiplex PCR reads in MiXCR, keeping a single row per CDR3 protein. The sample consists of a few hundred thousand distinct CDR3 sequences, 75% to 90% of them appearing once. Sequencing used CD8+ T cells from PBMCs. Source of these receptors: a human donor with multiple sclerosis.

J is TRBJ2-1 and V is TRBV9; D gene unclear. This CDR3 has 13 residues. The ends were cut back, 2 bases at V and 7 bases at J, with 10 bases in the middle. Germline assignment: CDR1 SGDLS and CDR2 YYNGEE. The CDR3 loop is CASSVSGENEQFF. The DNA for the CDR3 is TGTGCCAGCAGCGTGTCAGGCGAAAATGAGCAGTTCTTC.

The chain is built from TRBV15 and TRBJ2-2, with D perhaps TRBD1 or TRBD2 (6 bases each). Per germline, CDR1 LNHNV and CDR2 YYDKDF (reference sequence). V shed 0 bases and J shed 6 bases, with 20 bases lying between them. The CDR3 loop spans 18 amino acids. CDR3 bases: TGTGCCACCAGCAGAGATCAACTAGGGGGGCCAGGGGCCGGGGAGCTGTTTTTT. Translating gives CATSRDQLGGPGAGELFF.

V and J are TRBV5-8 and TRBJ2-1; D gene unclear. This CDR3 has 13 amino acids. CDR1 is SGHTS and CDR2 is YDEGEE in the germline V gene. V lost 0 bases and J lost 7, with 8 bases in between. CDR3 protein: CASSLERVNEQFF. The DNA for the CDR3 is TGTGCCAGCAGCTTGGAAAGGGTGAATGAGCAGTTCTTC.

DNA of the CDR3: TGTGCCAGCAGTAATACCCCTTGGCGAGAGAGCTCCTACAATGAGCAGTTCTTC. Amino acid sequence: CASSNTPWRESSYNEQFF. The rearrangement joins TRBV28 to TRBJ2-1; D is undetermined. Germline CDR1 reads MDHEN; CDR2 reads SYDVKM. This CDR3 has 18 amino acids. V gave up 5 bases and J gave up 0 bases, with 20 bases separating them.

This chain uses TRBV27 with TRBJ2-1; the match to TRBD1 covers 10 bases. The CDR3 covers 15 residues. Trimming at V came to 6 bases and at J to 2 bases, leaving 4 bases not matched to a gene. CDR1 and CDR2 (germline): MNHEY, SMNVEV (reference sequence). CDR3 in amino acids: CASRTGQGAYNEQFF. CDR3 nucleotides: TGTGCCAGCAGGACAGGACAGGGGGCCTACAATGAGCAGTTCTTC.